One and the same sample provided the 2 T cell receptor beta chains below, sequenced in a study of blood T cell repertoires in COVID-19. The repertoire was sequenced with immunoSEQ multiplex PCR; TCRdb's copy has only in-frame clones and lacks some. The sample carries approximately 250,000 clones, around 89% recorded once. Sequencing was carried out using PBMCs or T cells enriched from blood (not recorded which). All receptors derive from a woman in her 30s with acute COVID-19.

This clone was observed once. This chain joins TRBV5-1 and TRBJ2-2, with 8 bases matching TRBD1. This CDR3 has 15 residues. The V segment lost 6 bases and the J segment 5 bases; nucleotides outside the gene matches: 9. Germline CDR1 and CDR2: SGHRS and YFSETQ. The CDR3 sequence: CASNPGQGRTGELFF. The CDR3 DNA is TGCGCCAGCAACCCCGGACAGGGAAGAACCGGGGAGCTGTTTTTT.

This chain connects TRBV28 to TRBJ2-4; the match to TRBD1 covers 8 bases. Germline V gives CDR1 MDHEN, CDR2 SYDVKM. The CDR3 is 16 amino acids. After removal of 2 bases from V and 9 bases from J, the junction contained 12 bases not matched to a gene. Here the CDR3 DNA reads TGTGCCAGCAGTTTAAGGGACACAGGGGGATGGGGCATTCAGTACTTC. Protein: CASSLRDTGGWGIQYF.